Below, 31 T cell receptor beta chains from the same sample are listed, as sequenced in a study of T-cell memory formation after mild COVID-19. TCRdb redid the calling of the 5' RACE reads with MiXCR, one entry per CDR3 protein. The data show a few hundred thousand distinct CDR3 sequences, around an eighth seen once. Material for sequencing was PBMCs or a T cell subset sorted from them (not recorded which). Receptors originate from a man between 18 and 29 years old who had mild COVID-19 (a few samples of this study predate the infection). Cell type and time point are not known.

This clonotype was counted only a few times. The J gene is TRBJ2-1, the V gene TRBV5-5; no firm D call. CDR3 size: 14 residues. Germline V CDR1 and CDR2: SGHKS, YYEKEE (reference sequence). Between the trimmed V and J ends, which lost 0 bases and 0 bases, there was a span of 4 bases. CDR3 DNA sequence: TGTGCCAGCAGCTTGGACAACTCCTACAATGAGCAGTTCTTC. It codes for CASSLDNSYNEQFF.

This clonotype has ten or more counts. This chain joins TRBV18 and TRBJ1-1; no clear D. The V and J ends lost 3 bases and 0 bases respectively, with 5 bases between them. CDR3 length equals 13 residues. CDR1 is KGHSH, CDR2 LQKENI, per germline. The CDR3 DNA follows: TGTGCCAGCTCACCGGACCTGAACACTGAAGCTTTCTTT. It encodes CASSPDLNTEAFF.

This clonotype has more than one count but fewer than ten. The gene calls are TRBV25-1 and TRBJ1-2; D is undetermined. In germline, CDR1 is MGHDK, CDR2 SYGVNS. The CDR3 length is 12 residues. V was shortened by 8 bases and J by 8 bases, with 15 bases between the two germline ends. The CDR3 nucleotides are TGTGCCAGCCGGGGTATCCGGGAGGGCTACACCTTC. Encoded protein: CASRGIREGYTF.

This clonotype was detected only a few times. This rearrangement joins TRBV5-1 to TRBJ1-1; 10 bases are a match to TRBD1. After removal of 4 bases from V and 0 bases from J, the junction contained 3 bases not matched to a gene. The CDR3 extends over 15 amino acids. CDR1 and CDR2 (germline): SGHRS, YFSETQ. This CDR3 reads CASSMGTGVNTEAFF. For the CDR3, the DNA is TGCGCCAGCAGCATGGGGACAGGGGTGAACACTGAAGCTTTCTTT.

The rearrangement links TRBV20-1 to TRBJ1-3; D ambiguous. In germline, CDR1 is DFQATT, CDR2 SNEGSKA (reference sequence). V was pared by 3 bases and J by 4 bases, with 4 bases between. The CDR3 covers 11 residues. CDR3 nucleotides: TGCAGTGCTAGTACGGGAAACACCATATATTTT. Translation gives CSASTGNTIYF.

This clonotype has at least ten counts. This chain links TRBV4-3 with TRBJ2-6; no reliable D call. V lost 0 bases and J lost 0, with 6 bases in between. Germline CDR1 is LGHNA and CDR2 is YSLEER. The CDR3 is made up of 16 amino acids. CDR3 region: CASSQESSSGANVLTF. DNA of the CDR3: TGCGCCAGCAGCCAAGAGAGTAGCTCTGGGGCCAACGTCCTGACTTTC.

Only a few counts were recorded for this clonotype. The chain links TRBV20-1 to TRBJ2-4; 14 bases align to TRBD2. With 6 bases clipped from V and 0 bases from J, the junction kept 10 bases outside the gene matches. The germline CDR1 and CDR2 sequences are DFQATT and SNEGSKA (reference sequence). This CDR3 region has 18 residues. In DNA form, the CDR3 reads TGCAGTGCCGAATCGCTGACTAGCGGGGGGGGAGCCAAAAACATTCAGTACTTC. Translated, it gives CSAESLTSGGGAKNIQYF.

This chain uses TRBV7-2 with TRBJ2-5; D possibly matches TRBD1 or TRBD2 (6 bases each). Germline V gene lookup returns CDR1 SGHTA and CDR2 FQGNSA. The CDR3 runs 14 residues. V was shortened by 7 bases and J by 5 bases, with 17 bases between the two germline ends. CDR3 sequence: CASTPQRGEETQYF. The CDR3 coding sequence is TGTGCCAGCACCCCCCAAAGGGGGGAGGAGACCCAGTACTTC.

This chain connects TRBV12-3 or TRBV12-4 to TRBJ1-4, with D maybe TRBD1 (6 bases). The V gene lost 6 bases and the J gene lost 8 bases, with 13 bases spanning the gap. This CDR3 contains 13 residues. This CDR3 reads CASRPQDSEKLFF. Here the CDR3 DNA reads TGTGCCAGCAGACCACAGGACAGCGAAAAACTGTTTTTT.

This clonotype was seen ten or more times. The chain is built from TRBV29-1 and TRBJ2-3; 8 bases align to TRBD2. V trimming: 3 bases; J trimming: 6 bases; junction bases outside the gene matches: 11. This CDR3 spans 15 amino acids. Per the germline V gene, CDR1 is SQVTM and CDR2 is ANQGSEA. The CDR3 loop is CSVEPSGASGDTQYF. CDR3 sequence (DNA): TGCAGCGTTGAGCCGTCAGGGGCTAGCGGGGATACGCAGTATTTT.

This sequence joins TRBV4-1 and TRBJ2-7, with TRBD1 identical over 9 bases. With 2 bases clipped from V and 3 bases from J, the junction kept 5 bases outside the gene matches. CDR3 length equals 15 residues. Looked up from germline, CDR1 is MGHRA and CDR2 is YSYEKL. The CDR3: CASSQPGTGSYEQYF. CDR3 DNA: TGCGCCAGCAGCCAACCCGGGACAGGGAGCTACGAGCAGTACTTC.

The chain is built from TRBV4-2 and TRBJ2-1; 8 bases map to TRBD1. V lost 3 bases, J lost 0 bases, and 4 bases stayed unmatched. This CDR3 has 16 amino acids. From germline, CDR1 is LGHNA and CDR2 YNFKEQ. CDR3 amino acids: CASSQGQEYSYNEQFF. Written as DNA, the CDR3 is TGTGCCAGCAGCCAGGGACAGGAGTACTCCTACAATGAGCAGTTCTTC.

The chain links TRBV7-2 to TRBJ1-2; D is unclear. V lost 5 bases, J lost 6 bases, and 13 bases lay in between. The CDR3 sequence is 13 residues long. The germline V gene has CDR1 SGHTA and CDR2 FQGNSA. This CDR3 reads CASSQVREDGYTF. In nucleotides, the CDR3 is TGTGCCAGCAGCCAGGTTAGGGAGGATGGCTACACCTTC.

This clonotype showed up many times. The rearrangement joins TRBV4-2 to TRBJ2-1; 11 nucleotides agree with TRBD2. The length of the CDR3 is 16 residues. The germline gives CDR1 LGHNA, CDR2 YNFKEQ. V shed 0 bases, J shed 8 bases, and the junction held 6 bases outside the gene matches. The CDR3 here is CASSQEVTSGGDEQFF. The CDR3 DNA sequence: TGTGCCAGCAGCCAAGAAGTAACTAGCGGGGGTGATGAGCAGTTCTTC.

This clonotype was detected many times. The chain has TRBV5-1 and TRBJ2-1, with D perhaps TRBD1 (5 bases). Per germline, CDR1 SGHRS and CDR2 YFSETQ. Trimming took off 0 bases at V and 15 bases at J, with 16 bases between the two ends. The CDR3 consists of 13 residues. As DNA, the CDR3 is TGCGCCAGCAGCTTGGAGGCTGGGGCTAGGACGTTCTTC. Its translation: CASSLEAGARTFF.

The chain's CDR3 is CASSYSSAGGSYGYTF. CDR3 nucleotide sequence: TGTGCCAGCAGTTACTCGTCCGCGGGAGGCAGCTATGGCTACACCTTC. The V call is TRBV6-5, the J call TRBJ1-2, with D unclear. The CDR3 runs 16 residues. V dropped 0 bases and J dropped 4 bases, with 15 bases sitting between them. CDR1 and CDR2 (germline): MNHEY, SVGAGI.

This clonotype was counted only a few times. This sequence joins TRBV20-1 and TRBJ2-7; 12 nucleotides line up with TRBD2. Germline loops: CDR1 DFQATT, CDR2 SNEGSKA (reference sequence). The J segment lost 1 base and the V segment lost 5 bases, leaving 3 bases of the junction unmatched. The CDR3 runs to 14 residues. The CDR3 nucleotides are TGCAGTGCTTTGGGACTAGCGGGTTCCTACGAGCAGTACTTC. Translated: CSALGLAGSYEQYF.

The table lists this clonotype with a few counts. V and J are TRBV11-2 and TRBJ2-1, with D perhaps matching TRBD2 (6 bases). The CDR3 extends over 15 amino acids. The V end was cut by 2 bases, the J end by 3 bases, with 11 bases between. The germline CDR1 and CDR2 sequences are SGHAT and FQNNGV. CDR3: CASSLSGTGYNEQFF. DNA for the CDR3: TGTGCCAGCAGCTTATCCGGGACTGGCTACAATGAGCAGTTCTTC.

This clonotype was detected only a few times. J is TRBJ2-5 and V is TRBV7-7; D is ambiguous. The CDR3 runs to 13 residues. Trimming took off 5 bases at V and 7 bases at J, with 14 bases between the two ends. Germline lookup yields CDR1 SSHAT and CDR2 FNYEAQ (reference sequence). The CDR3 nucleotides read TGTGCCAGCAGCGCGACGGCCTCGGGGACCCAGTACTTC. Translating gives CASSATASGTQYF.

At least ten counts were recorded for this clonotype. CDR3 sequence (DNA): TGTGCCAGCAGCCGGACAGGATCGAACAATGAGCAGTTCTTC. The encoded protein is CASSRTGSNNEQFF. This chain connects TRBV12-3 or TRBV12-4 to TRBJ2-1, with TRBD1 matching 7 bases. V dropped 6 bases and J dropped 5; count of bases not matched to a gene: 7. CDR3 length: 14 amino acids.

CDR3 coding DNA: TGTGCCAGCAGCTCGCCCGGGACAGGGGGCTTAGGGGAGCTGTTTTTT. It translates to CASSSPGTGGLGELFF. This chain uses TRBV27 with TRBJ2-2; the match to TRBD1 covers 12 bases. Germline CDR1 reads MNHEY; CDR2 reads SMNVEV (reference sequence). V gave up 6 bases and J gave up 8 bases; unmatched junction bases: 10. CDR3 length: 16 residues.

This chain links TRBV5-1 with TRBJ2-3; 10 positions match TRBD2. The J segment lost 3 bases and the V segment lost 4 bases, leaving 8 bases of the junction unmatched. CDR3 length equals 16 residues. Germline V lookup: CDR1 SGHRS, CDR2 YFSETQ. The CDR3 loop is CASSASLAGPTDTQYF. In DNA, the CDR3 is TGCGCCAGCAGCGCCTCACTAGCGGGACCTACAGATACGCAGTATTTT. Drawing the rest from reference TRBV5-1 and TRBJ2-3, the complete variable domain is KAGVTQTPRYLIKTRGQQVTLSCSPISGHRSVSWYQQTPGQGLQFLFEYFSETQRNKGNFPGRFSGRQFSNSRSEMNVSTLELGDSALYLCASSASLAGPTDTQYFGPGTRLTVL.

CDR3 residues: CSGSVREQFF. The CDR3, as DNA: TGCAGCGGATCCGTTCGGGAGCAGTTCTTC. The rearrangement joins TRBV29-1 to TRBJ2-1; unclear D gene. Germline V gene sequence: CDR1 SQVTM, CDR2 ANQGSEA. V was cut by 7 bases and J by 10 bases, with 11 bases left in between. CDR3 size: 10 residues.

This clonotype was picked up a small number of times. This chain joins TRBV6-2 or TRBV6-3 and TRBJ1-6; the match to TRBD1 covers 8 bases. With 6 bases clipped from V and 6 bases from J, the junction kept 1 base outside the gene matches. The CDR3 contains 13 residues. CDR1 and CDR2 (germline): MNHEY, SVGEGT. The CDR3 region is CASRDRGNSPLHF. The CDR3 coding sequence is TGTGCCAGCAGAGACAGGGGTAATTCACCCCTCCACTTT.

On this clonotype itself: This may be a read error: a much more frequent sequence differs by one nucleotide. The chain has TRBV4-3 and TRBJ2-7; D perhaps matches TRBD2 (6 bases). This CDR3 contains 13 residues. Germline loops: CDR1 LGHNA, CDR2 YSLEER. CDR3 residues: CASRQGGGDEQYF. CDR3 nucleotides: TGCGCCAGCAGACAAGGTGGAGGGGACGAGCAGTACTTC.

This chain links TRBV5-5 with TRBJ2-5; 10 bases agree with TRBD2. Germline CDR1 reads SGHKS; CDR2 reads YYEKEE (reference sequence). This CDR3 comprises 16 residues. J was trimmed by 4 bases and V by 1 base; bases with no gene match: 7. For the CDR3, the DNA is TGTGCCAGCAGCTTGTCCAGCGGGGGGGCCGGAGAGACCCAGTACTTC. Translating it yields CASSLSSGGAGETQYF. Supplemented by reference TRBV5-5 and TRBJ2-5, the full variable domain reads DAGVTQSPTHLIKTRGQQVTLRCSPISGHKSVSWYQQVLGQGPQFIFQYYEKEERGRGNFPDRFSARQFPNYSSELNVNALLLGDSALYLCASSLSSGGAGETQYFGPGTRLLVL.

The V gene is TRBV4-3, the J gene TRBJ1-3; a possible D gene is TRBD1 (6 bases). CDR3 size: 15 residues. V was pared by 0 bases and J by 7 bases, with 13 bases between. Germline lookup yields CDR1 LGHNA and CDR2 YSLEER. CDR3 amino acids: CASSQDGTSGNTIYF. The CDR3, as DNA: TGCGCCAGCAGCCAAGACGGGACATCGGGTAACACCATATATTTT.

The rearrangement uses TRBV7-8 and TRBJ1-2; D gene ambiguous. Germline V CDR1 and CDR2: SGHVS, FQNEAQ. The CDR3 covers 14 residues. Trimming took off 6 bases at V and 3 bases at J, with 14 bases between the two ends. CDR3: CASRSTPLDYGYTF. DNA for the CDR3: TGTGCCAGCAGATCCACCCCCCTCGACTATGGCTACACCTTC.

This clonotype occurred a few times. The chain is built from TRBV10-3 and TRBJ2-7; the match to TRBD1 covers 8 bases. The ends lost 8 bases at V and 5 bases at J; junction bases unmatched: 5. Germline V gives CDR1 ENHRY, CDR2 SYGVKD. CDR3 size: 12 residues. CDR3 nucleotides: TGTGCCATCGGAACAGGGGGAGACGAGCAGTACTTC. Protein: CAIGTGGDEQYF.

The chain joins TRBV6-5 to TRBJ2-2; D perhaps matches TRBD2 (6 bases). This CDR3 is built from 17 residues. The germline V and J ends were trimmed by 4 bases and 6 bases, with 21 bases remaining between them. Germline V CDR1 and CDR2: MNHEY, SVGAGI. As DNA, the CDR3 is TGTGCCAGCAGTTCCCCGCTCGGCGGGGTCGGACCCGGGGAGCTGTTTTTT. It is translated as CASSSPLGGVGPGELFF.

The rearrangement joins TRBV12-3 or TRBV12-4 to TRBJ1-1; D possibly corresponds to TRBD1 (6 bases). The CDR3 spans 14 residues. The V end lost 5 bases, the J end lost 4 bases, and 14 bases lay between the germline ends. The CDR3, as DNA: TGTGCCAGCAGTCTGGTCAGGGGAAGCACTGAAGCTTTCTTT. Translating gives CASSLVRGSTEAFF.